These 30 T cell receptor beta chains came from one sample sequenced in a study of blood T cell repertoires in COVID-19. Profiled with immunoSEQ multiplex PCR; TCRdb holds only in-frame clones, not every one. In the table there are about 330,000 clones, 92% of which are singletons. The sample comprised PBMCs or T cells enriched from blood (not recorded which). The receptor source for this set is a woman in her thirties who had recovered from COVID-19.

CDR3 loop: CASSETGPNQPQHF. DNA of the CDR3: TGTGCCAGCTCTGAGACAGGGCCCAATCAGCCCCAGCATTTT. The chain carries TRBV2 and TRBJ1-5; 7 positions agree with TRBD1. Germline loops: CDR1 SNHLY, CDR2 FYNNEI. V dropped 8 bases and J dropped 3; count of bases not matched to a gene: 7. The CDR3 is 14 amino acids.

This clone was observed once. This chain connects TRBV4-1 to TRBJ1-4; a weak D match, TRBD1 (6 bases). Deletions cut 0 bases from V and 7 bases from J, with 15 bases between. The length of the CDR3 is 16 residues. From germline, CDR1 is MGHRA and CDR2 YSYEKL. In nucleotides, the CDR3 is TGCGCCAGCAGCCAAGATGAGGGGGGGGCTTCTGAAAAACTGTTTTTT. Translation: CASSQDEGGASEKLFF.

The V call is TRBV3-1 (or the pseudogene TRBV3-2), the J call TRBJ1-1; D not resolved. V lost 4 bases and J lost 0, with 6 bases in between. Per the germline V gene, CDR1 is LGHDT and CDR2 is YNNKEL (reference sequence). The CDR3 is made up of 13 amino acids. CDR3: CASSRTVNTEAFF. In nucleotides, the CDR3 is TGTGCCAGCAGCCGCACAGTGAACACTGAAGCTTTCTTT.

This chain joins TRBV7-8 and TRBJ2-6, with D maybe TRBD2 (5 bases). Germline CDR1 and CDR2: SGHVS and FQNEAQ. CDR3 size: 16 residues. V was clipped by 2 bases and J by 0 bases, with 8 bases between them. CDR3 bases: TGTGCCAGCAGCTTAATAGGGAGCTCTGGGGCCAACGTCCTGACTTTC. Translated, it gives CASSLIGSSGANVLTF.

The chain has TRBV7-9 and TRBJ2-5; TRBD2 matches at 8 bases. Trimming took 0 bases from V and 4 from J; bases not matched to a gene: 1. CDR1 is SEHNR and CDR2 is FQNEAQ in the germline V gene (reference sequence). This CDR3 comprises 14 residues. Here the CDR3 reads CASSLAGGVETQYF. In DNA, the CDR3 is TGTGCCAGCAGCTTAGCCGGGGGGGTAGAGACCCAGTACTTC.

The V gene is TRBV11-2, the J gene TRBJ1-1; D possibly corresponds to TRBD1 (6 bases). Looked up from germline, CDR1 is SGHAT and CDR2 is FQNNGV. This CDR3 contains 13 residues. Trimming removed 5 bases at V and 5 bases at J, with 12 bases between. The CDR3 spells CASSNRQGTEAFF. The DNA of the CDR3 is TGTGCCAGCAGCAACCGCCAGGGGACTGAAGCTTTCTTT.

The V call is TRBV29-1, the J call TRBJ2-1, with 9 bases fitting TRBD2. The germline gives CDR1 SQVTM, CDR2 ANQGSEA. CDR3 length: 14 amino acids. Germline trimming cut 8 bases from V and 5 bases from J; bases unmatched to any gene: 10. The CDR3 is CSHYGGGANNEQFF. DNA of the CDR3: TGCAGCCACTACGGCGGGGGGGCCAACAATGAGCAGTTCTTC.

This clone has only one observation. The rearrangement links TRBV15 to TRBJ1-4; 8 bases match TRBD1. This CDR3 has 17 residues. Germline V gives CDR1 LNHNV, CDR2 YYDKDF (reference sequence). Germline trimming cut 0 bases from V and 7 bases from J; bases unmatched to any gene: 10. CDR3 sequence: CATSRDPPGGASEKLFF. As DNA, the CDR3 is TGTGCCACCAGCAGAGATCCCCCAGGGGGCGCTTCTGAAAAACTGTTTTTT. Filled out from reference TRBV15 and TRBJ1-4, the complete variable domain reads DAMVIQNPRYQVTQFGKPVTLSCSQTLNHNVMYWYQQKSSQAPKLLFHYYDKDFNNEADTPDNFQSRRPNTSFCFLDIRSPGLGDTAMYLCATSRDPPGGASEKLFFGSGTQLSVL.

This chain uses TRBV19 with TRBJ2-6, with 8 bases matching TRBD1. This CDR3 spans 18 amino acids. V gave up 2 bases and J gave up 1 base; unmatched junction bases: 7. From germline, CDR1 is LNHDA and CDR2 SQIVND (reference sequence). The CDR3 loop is CASSIMAGGTSGANVLTF. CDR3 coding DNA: TGTGCCAGTAGTATAATGGCAGGGGGCACTTCTGGGGCCAACGTCCTGACTTTC.

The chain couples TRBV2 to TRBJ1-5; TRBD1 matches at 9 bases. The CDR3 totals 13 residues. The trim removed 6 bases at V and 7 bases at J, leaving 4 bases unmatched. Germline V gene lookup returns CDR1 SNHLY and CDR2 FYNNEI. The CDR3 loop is CASRTGGGQPQHF. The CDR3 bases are TGTGCCAGCAGGACAGGGGGTGGGCAGCCCCAGCATTTT.

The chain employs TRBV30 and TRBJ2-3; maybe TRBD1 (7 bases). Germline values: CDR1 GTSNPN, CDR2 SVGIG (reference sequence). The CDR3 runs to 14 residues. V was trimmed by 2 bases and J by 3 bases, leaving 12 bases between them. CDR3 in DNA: TGTGCCTGGAGTAGGAGGGGGCCGACAGATACGCAGTATTTT. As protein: CAWSRRGPTDTQYF.

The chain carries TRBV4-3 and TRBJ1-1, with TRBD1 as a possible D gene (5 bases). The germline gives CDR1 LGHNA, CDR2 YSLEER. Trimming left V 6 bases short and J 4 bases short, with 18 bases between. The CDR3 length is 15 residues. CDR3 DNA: TGCGCCAGCAGGGTAAGGCTAGCGGGGGGCACTGAAGCTTTCTTT. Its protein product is CASRVRLAGGTEAFF.

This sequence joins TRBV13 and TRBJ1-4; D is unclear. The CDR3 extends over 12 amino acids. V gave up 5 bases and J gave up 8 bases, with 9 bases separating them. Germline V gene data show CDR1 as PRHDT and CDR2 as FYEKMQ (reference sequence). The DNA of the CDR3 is TGTGCCAGCAGCCGGCGGAGGGAAAAACTGTTTTTT. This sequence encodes CASSRRREKLFF.

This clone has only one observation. The CDR3 here is CASSYSGGNTDTQYF. CDR3 nucleotide sequence: TGTGCCAGCAGTTACTCCGGGGGAAACACAGATACGCAGTATTTT. The chain recombines TRBV6-5 with TRBJ2-3; D may be TRBD2 (6 bases). CDR1 is MNHEY, CDR2 SVGAGI, per germline. The CDR3 is 15 residues long. Deletions cut 0 bases from V and 2 bases from J, with 9 bases between.

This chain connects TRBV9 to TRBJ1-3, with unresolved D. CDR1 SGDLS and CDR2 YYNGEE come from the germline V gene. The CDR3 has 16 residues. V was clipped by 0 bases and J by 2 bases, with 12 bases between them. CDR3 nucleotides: TGTGCCAGCAGCGTAGGCCGGGGTCAGACTGGAAACACCATATATTTT. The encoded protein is CASSVGRGQTGNTIYF.

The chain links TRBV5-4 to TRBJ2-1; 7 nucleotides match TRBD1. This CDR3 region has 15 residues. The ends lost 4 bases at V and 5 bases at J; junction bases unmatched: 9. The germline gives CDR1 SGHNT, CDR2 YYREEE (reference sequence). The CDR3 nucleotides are TGTGCCAGCAGCAAACCAGGGGGTTCGGACAATGAGCAGTTCTTC. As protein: CASSKPGGSDNEQFF.

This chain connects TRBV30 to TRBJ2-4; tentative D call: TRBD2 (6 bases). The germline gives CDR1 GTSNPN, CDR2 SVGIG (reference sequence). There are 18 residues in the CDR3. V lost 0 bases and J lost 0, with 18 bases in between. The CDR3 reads CAWSVLPAGILAKNIQYF. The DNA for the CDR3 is TGTGCCTGGAGTGTTCTCCCGGCGGGAATCTTAGCCAAAAACATTCAGTACTTC.

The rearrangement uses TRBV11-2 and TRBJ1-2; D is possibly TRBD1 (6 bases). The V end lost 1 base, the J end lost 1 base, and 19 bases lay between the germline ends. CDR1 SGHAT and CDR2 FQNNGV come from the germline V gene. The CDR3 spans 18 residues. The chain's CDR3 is CASSLAGWGKGVNYGYTF. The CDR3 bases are TGTGCCAGCAGCTTAGCCGGTTGGGGGAAGGGGGTTAACTATGGCTACACCTTC.

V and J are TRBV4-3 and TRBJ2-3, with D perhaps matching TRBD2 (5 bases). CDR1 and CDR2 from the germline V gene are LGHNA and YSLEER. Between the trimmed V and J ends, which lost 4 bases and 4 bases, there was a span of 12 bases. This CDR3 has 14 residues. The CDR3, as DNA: TGCGCCAGCAGCCGACTACTAGGCGCAGATACGCAGTATTTT. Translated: CASSRLLGADTQYF.

CDR3: CASSLEYGRGNTEAFF. The CDR3 DNA reads as TGTGCCAGCAGCTTAGAATACGGACGGGGGAACACTGAAGCTTTCTTT. The rearrangement joins TRBV7-9 to TRBJ1-1; D gene uncertain. CDR1 is SEHNR, CDR2 FQNEAQ, per germline (reference sequence). The CDR3 has 16 amino acids. V was cut by 1 base and J by 1 base, with 13 bases left in between.

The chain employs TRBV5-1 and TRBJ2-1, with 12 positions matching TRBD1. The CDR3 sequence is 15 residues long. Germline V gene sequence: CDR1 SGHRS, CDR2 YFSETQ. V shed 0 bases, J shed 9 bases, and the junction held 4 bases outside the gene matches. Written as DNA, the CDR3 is TGCGCCAGCAGCTTGGAAGGGACAGGGGGCACTGAGCAGTTCTTC. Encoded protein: CASSLEGTGGTEQFF.

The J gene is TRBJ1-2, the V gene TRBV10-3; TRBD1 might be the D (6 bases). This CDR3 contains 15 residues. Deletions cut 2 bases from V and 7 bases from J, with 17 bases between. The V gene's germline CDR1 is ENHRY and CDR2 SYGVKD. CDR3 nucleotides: TGTGCCATCAGTGAGATGATGGGGTTAGGGGGTGGCTACACCTTC. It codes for CAISEMMGLGGGYTF.

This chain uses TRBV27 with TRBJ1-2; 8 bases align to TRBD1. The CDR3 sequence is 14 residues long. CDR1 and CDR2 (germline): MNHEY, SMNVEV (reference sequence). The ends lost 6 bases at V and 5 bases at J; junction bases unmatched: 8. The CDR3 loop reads CASRSTDREYGYTF. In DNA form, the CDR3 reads TGTGCCAGCAGATCCACGGACAGGGAATATGGCTACACCTTC.

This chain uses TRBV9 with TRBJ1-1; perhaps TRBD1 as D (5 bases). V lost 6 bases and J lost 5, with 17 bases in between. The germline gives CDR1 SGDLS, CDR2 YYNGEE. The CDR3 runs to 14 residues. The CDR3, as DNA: TGTGCCAGCAAAGAGCAGGGATGGGGAACTGAAGCTTTCTTT. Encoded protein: CASKEQGWGTEAFF.

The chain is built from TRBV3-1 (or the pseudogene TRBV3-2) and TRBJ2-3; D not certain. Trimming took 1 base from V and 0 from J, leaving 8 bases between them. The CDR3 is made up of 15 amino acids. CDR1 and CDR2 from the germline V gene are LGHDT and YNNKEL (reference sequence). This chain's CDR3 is CASSQVLRSTDTQYF. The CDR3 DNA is TGTGCCAGCAGCCAAGTGTTGCGAAGCACAGATACGCAGTATTTT.

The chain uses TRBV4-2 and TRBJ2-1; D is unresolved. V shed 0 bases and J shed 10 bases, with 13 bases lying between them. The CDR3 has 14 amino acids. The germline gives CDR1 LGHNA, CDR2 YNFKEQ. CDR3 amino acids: CASSQDRTGNEQFF. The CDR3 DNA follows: TGTGCCAGCAGCCAAGATCGTACCGGTAACGAGCAGTTCTTC.

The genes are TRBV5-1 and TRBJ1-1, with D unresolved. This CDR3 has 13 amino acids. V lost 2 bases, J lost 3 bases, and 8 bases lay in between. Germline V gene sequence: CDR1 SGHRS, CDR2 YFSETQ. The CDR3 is CASSFEMDTEAFF. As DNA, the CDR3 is TGCGCCAGCAGCTTTGAGATGGACACTGAAGCTTTCTTT.

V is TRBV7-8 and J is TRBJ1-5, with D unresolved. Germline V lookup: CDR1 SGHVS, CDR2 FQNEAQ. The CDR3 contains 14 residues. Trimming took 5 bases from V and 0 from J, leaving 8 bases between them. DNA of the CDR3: TGTGCCAGCAGCCCTCCGTATAGCAATCAGCCCCAGCATTTT. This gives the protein CASSPPYSNQPQHF. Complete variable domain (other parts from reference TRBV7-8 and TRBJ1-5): GAGVSQSPRYKVAKRGQDVALRCDPISGHVSLFWYQQALGQGPEFLTYFQNEAQLDKSGLPSDRFFAERPEGSVSTLKIQRTQQEDSAVYLCASSPPYSNQPQHFGDGTRLSIL.

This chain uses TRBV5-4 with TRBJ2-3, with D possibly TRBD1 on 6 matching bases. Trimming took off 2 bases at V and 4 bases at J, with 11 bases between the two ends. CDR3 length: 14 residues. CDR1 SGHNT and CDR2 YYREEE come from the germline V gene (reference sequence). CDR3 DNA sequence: TGTGCCAGCAGCTTCAAACAGGGAGCAGATACGCAGTATTTT. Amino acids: CASSFKQGADTQYF.

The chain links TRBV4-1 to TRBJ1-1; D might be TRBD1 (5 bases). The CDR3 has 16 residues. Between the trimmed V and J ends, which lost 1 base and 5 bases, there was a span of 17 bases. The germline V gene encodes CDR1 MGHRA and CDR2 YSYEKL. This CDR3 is CASSQVGAGRRTEAFF. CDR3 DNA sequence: TGCGCCAGCAGCCAAGTTGGGGCTGGGAGGAGAACTGAAGCTTTCTTT.